This TCR beta chain was recovered during a study of blood T cell repertoires in COVID-19. Background on the study: Material from acute and convalescent COVID-19 was sourced from the United States, Italy and Spain. The analysed material was cDNA or gDNA that came from T cells, B-cell-depleted T cells, or PBMCs.

V was shortened by 0 bases and J by 2 bases, with 9 bases between the two germline ends. The CDR3 covers 15 residues. Germline values: CDR1 SGHNT, CDR2 YYREEE (reference sequence). In Seattle, patients joined the study during active infection and were tracked longitudinally. The authors' processing: The authors estimated nucleated cell counts from reference gene primer amplification. Only in-frame clones appear in the TCRdb table, and some are missing; sequencing was by immunoSEQ multiplex PCR. V, J and clone size reflect that table, while D and trimming were determined from the DNA. The table has 45,000 to 65,000 clones, approximately 88% seen once.

This chain uses TRBV5-4 with TRBJ1-3; perhaps TRBD1 as D (6 bases). The sequenced material came from peripheral blood. This clonotype was sampled from a young man with COVID-19, enrolled during active disease. The CDR3 here is CASSLAAGAGNTIYF. The DNA for the CDR3 is TGTGCCAGCAGCTTGGCTGCAGGGGCTGGAAACACCATATATTTT.